Shown below are 27 T cell receptor beta chains from a single sample sequenced in a study of T-cell reconstitution after alpha-beta-depleted transplantation in children. Preparing the TCRbeta library involved the use of unique molecular identifiers. MiXCR was run by TCRdb on the PCR reads, yielding one entry per CDR3 protein. Found here are about 830,000 distinct CDR3 sequences, around 15% of them singletons; the top ten hold around 5%. The material was PBMCs, mostly from graft donor cells, obtained 360 days after TCRalphabeta/CD19-depleted stem cell transplant. The receptors shown here come from a male patient between 5 and 17 years old who had a stem cell transplant for acute lymphoblastic leukemia, so the T cells may come from the graft donor.

The V call is TRBV11-2, the J call TRBJ1-5; no clear D. CDR3 size: 15 residues. Germline V gene lookup returns CDR1 SGHAT and CDR2 FQNNGV. The germline V and J ends were trimmed by 7 bases and 4 bases, with 17 bases remaining between them. CDR3 sequence: CASTTPRGRNQPQHF. CDR3 nucleotide sequence: TGTGCCAGCACCACTCCCCGGGGAAGGAATCAGCCCCAGCATTTT.

This clonotype came up a few times. This chain joins TRBV27 and TRBJ2-2, with D maybe TRBD1 (6 bases). The ends were cut back, 6 bases at V and 0 bases at J, with 14 bases in the middle. The germline V gene encodes CDR1 MNHEY and CDR2 SMNVEV (reference sequence). The CDR3 loop spans 16 amino acids. The CDR3 DNA is TGTGCCAGCAGAAACAGGGTTGGCACGAACACCGGGGAGCTGTTTTTT. Translated: CASRNRVGTNTGELFF.

The chain links TRBV6-5 to TRBJ1-1; D is undetermined. Trimming left V 0 bases short and J 0 bases short, with 11 bases between. Germline CDR1 MNHEY, CDR2 SVGAGI. This CDR3 has 16 amino acids. DNA for the CDR3: TGTGCCAGCAGTTACTCGGCAGCTTCGATGAACACTGAAGCTTTCTTT. Translating it yields CASSYSAASMNTEAFF.

J is TRBJ2-7 and V is TRBV27, with D perhaps assigned TRBD1 or TRBD2 (6 bases each). The V gene lost 3 bases and the J gene lost 5 bases, with 14 bases spanning the gap. The CDR3 loop spans 14 amino acids. Germline lookup yields CDR1 MNHEY and CDR2 SMNVEV (reference sequence). CDR3 residues: CASSLDSGSNEQYF. In nucleotides, the CDR3 is TGTGCCAGCAGTTTGGACAGCGGGTCCAACGAGCAGTACTTC.

This clonotype was found many times. The V call is TRBV5-6, the J call TRBJ1-2; D gene uncertain. CDR3 length equals 14 residues. The V gene's germline CDR1 is SGHDT and CDR2 YYEEEE. V was pared by 4 bases and J by 4 bases, with 14 bases between. Here the CDR3 reads CASSRIGPGYGYTF. CDR3 nucleotides: TGTGCCAGCAGCAGGATAGGGCCGGGCTATGGCTACACCTTC.

The chain employs TRBV10-3 and TRBJ2-7; D is possibly TRBD1 or TRBD2 (5 bases each). Trimming stripped 4 bases from V and 1 base from J, with 14 bases between. The CDR3 runs to 15 residues. Germline CDR1 reads ENHRY; CDR2 reads SYGVKD. The DNA of the CDR3 is TGTGCCATCAGTGCTCTAGGGACCAAGTCCTACGAGCAGTACTTC. Translation gives CAISALGTKSYEQYF.

The rearrangement joins TRBV7-9 to TRBJ1-4; 9 bases fit TRBD1. CDR3 length equals 16 residues. Germline V gene data show CDR1 as SEHNR and CDR2 as FQNEAQ (reference sequence). The V gene end was trimmed by 0 bases and the J gene end by 8 bases; junction bases not matched to a gene: 7. The CDR3 here is CASSLARTGAVEKLFF. The CDR3 DNA follows: TGTGCCAGCAGCTTAGCGCGGACAGGGGCGGTCGAAAAACTGTTTTTT.

This clonotype was picked up a small number of times. The chain is built from TRBV5-1 and TRBJ2-1; 9 bases are shared with TRBD2. The CDR3 has 16 residues. CDR1 is SGHRS and CDR2 is YFSETQ in the germline V gene. J lost 7 bases, V lost 7 bases, and 15 bases had no gene match. The CDR3 nucleotides read TGCGCCAGCGTGTTGGTGGCGGGAGGGCCTTGGAATGAGCAGTTCTTC. Its translation: CASVLVAGGPWNEQFF. Supplemented by reference TRBV5-1 and TRBJ2-1, the full variable domain reads KAGVTQTPRYLIKTRGQQVTLSCSPISGHRSVSWYQQTPGQGLQFLFEYFSETQRNKGNFPGRFSGRQFSNSRSEMNVSTLELGDSALYLCASVLVAGGPWNEQFFGPGTRLTVL.

V gene TRBV12-3 or TRBV12-4 combines with J gene TRBJ2-2; D call uncertain. V lost 6 bases and J 5 bases, leaving 10 bases between the germline ends. There are 13 residues in the CDR3. CDR3 sequence: CASRPEVTGELFF. As DNA, the CDR3 is TGTGCCAGCAGACCCGAAGTTACCGGGGAGCTGTTTTTT.

This clonotype has only a few counts. The chain has TRBV20-1 and TRBJ1-2; unclear D gene. This CDR3 is built from 11 residues. The ends were cut back, 3 bases at V and 0 bases at J, with 2 bases in the middle. Germline values: CDR1 DFQATT, CDR2 SNEGSKA (reference sequence). The CDR3 loop reads CSASSNYGYTF. In DNA, the CDR3 is TGCAGTGCTAGCTCTAACTATGGCTACACCTTC.

There are a few counts of this clonotype. This chain joins TRBV12-3 or TRBV12-4 and TRBJ2-5; weak D call: TRBD2 (5 bases). The V and J ends lost 7 bases and 4 bases respectively, with 13 bases between them. The CDR3 contains 13 residues. For the CDR3, the DNA is TGTGCCAGCACCTCAACCGAGGGAGAGACCCAGTACTTC. This translates into CASTSTEGETQYF.

This clonotype was observed a handful of times. The chain has TRBV7-2 and TRBJ2-1, with TRBD2 identical over 9 bases. Germline loops: CDR1 SGHTA, CDR2 FQGNSA. V dropped 6 bases and J dropped 8; count of bases not matched to a gene: 17. CDR3 size: 17 residues. In DNA, the CDR3 is TGTGCCAGCAGACACGGCTGGCCCCAAAGACTAGCGGATGAGCAGTTCTTC. It yields the protein CASRHGWPQRLADEQFF.

V usage is TRBV12-3 or TRBV12-4 and J usage is TRBJ2-5; no definite D call. V was cut by 8 bases and J by 7 bases, with 11 bases left in between. The CDR3 runs to 11 residues. In DNA form, the CDR3 reads TGTGCCAGCGGGTGGGATTCGACCCAGTACTTC. Amino acid sequence: CASGWDSTQYF.

This clonotype was counted between two and nine times. V usage is TRBV18 and J usage is TRBJ2-7, with D perhaps matching TRBD1 or TRBD2 (5 bases each). Germline CDR1 and CDR2: KGHSH and LQKENI. V was trimmed by 2 bases and J by 3 bases, leaving 14 bases between them. This CDR3 is built from 15 residues. This chain's CDR3 is CASSPTGTVFYEQYF. DNA for the CDR3: TGTGCCAGCTCACCAACCGGGACGGTCTTCTACGAGCAGTACTTC.

This clonotype has ten or more counts. Written as DNA, the CDR3 is TGCGCCAGCAGTGAAACAGGGGTCACCGGGGAGCTGTTTTTT. Translation gives CASSETGVTGELFF. The chain uses TRBV10-1 and TRBJ2-2; 7 positions match TRBD1. This CDR3 spans 14 amino acids. J lost 4 bases, V lost 3 bases, and 2 bases had no gene match. Germline values: CDR1 WNHNN, CDR2 SYGVQD (reference sequence).

This chain uses TRBV29-1 with TRBJ1-2; D perhaps matches TRBD1 (6 bases). CDR1 is SQVTM and CDR2 is ANQGSEA in the germline V gene. Trimming removed 6 bases from V and 8 bases from J, with 10 bases in between. The CDR3 length is 10 residues. The CDR3: CSVAGVGYTF. The CDR3 DNA reads TGCAGCGTGGCAGGGGTCGGCTACACCTTC.

This sequence joins TRBV9 and TRBJ1-2, with 8 positions matching TRBD1. V shed 2 bases and J 2 bases; nucleotides not matched to a gene: 11. CDR3 size: 17 residues. Germline V gene data show CDR1 as SGDLS and CDR2 as YYNGEE. The CDR3 nucleotides read TGTGCCAGCAGCGTCTCTCCTAGGACAGGGAAAAACTATGGCTACACCTTC. Translating it yields CASSVSPRTGKNYGYTF.

This clonotype came up a few times. The genes are TRBV5-1 and TRBJ2-2; D is unresolved. Germline-derived CDR1 and CDR2 are SGHRS and YFSETQ. Trimming took off 3 bases at V and 1 base at J, with 13 bases between the two ends. The CDR3 consists of 16 residues. The CDR3: CASSSLGWVNTGELFF. In nucleotides, the CDR3 is TGCGCCAGCAGCTCTCTAGGCTGGGTGAACACCGGGGAGCTGTTTTTT.

The chain links TRBV20-1 to TRBJ2-7, with 7 bases that match TRBD1. Trimming took 4 bases from V and 0 from J; bases not matched to a gene: 6. This CDR3 contains 14 residues. Looked up from germline, CDR1 is DFQATT and CDR2 is SNEGSKA (reference sequence). Here the CDR3 reads CSATSGQVSYEQYF. CDR3 nucleotide sequence: TGCAGTGCTACGTCCGGACAGGTCTCCTACGAGCAGTACTTC.

The table lists this clonotype with a few counts. This chain links TRBV6-1 with TRBJ2-3; D not resolved. Germline loops: CDR1 MNHNS, CDR2 SASEGT. V gave up 5 bases and J gave up 6 bases, with 12 bases separating them. CDR3 length: 13 amino acids. CDR3 sequence: CASSPDLWDTQYF. CDR3 in DNA: TGTGCCAGCAGTCCCGACCTTTGGGATACGCAGTATTTT.

The V gene is TRBV20-1, the J gene TRBJ1-5; D is undetermined. Trimming took off 0 bases at V and 2 bases at J, with 14 bases between the two ends. The CDR3 totals 16 residues. Germline CDR1 DFQATT, CDR2 SNEGSKA (reference sequence). The CDR3 sequence: CSARDGSLAGNQPQHF. For the CDR3, the DNA is TGCAGTGCTAGAGATGGCAGCCTAGCGGGCAATCAGCCCCAGCATTTT.

A few counts support this clonotype. The chain employs TRBV12-3 or TRBV12-4 and TRBJ1-5; D is unclear. The ends were cut back, 4 bases at V and 11 bases at J, with 12 bases in the middle. This CDR3 comprises 12 residues. The CDR3 nucleotides are TGTGCCAGCAGTTCCCGTGGTAAGGCCCAGCATTTT. Translating gives CASSSRGKAQHF.

The J gene is TRBJ2-1, the V gene TRBV5-1; 13 bases match TRBD2. This CDR3 is 15 amino acids long. V trimming: 7 bases; J trimming: 8 bases; junction bases outside the gene matches: 9. Germline CDR1 and CDR2: SGHRS and YFSETQ. The CDR3 DNA reads as TGCGCCAGCGGACTAGGGACTAGCGGGACCCATGAGCAGTTCTTC. It specifies CASGLGTSGTHEQFF.

The chain uses TRBV6-5 and TRBJ2-7, with D tentatively TRBD1 or TRBD2 (5 bases each). V gave up 3 bases and J gave up 2 bases, with 14 bases separating them. The CDR3 has 15 amino acids. The germline V gene encodes CDR1 MNHEY and CDR2 SVGAGI. CDR3 nucleotides: TGTGCCAGCAGTTATCCGGGACCGACCGCCTACGAGCAGTACTTC. Amino acid sequence: CASSYPGPTAYEQYF.

The chain links TRBV5-1 to TRBJ1-2; D may be TRBD1 (5 bases). The germline CDR1 and CDR2 sequences are SGHRS and YFSETQ. The CDR3 contains 15 residues. V shed 4 bases and J shed 1 base, with 14 bases lying between them. The chain's CDR3 is CASSIDRLRNYGYTF. The CDR3 DNA is TGCGCCAGCAGCATTGACAGATTACGTAACTATGGCTACACCTTC.

About this clonotype itself: A read error may account for a junction end that differs from germline. V and J are TRBV7-6 and TRBJ2-1, with a tentative D call TRBD2 (5 bases). The CDR3 has 13 amino acids. Germline CDR1 reads SGHVS; CDR2 reads FNYEAQ. CDR3 protein: CASSLLTGSTGIF. The CDR3 DNA is TGTGCCAGCAGCTTACTAACCGGGTCCACGGGGATCTTC.

This clonotype was observed at least ten times. This chain uses TRBV19 with TRBJ2-1; D is perhaps TRBD1 (6 bases). The V end lost 7 bases, the J end lost 4 bases, and 17 bases lay between the germline ends. The CDR3 is 15 residues long. Germline lookup yields CDR1 LNHDA and CDR2 SQIVND (reference sequence). The CDR3 sequence: CASKSLPQGYNEQFF. The CDR3, as DNA: TGTGCCAGTAAATCCCTCCCACAGGGTTACAATGAGCAGTTCTTC.